There are many counts of the clone carrying this TCR beta chain. Treatment defined: PENTA 11 planned treatment interruption arm or continuous ART arm. Samples needed at least 5 million viable cryopreserved PBMCs. The TCR library was built from RNA with a 3' RACE protocol and unique molecular identifiers. Via MiXCR, TCRdb re-called the 3' RACE reads, giving one row per CDR3 protein. The repertoire holds about 89,000 distinct CDR3 sequences, with roughly 6.4% as singletons. V was clipped by 7 bases and J by 10 bases; unmatched bases: 9. Germline V gene lookup returns CDR1 SQVTM and CDR2 ANQGSEA. The CDR3 contains 14 residues. The data belong to a study of HIV-infected children after antiretroviral therapy interruption. Study-level information: Median age was about 9.5 years (interruption) and about 8 years (continuous).

V and J are TRBV29-1 and TRBJ2-1; 14 bases fit TRBD2. The receptor was isolated from a pool of human donors with HIV. Sequenced here: CD45RA+ CD4+ T cells from PBMCs, pooled from several time points, sampled from a donor given antiretroviral therapy, either interrupted or continuous. Documented subset: naive CD4+ CD45RA+ CD45RO- T cells. CDR3 loop: CSASLTSGGAEQFF. In DNA form, the CDR3 reads TGCAGCGCATCTCTGACTAGCGGGGGGGCAGAGCAGTTCTTC.